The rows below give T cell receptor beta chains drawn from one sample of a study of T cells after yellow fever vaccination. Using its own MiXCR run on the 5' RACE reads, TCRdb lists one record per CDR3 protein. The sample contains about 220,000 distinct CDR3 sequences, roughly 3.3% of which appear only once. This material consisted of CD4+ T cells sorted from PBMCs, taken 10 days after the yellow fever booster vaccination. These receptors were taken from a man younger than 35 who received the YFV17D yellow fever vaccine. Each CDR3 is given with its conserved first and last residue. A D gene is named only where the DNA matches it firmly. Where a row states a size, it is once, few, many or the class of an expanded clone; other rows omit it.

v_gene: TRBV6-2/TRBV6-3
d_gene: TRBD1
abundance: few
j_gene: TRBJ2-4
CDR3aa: CASSYRWTGIKLAKNIQYF
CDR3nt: TGTGCCAGCAGTTACCGCTGGACAGGGATTAAACTAGCCAAAAACATTCAGTACTTC

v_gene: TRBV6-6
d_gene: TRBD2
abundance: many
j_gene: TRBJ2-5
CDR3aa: CASSDQTGGGTQYF
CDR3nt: TGTGCCAGCAGTGACCAGACTGGGGGGGGGACCCAGTACTTC

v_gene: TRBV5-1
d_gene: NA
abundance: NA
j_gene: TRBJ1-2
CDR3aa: CASSFRESVGGYTF
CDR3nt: TGCGCCAGCAGCTTCAGGGAATCTGTGGGTGGCTACACCTTC

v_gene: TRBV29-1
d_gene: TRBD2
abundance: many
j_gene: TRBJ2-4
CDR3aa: CSVVGTGGLAKNIQYF
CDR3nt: TGCAGCGTTGTGGGGACGGGGGGACTAGCCAAAAACATTCAGTACTTC

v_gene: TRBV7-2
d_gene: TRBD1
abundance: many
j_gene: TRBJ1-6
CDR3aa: CASSLVPGTGGTPLHF
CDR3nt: TGTGCCAGCAGCTTAGTTCCCGGGACAGGGGGGACACCCCTCCACTTT

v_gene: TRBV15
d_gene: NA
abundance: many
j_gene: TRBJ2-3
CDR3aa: CATSRARGASDTQYF
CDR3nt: TGTGCCACCAGCAGAGCCAGGGGCGCATCAGATACGCAGTATTTT

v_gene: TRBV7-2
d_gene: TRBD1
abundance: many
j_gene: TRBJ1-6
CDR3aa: CASSPRTGGGSPLHF
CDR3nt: TGTGCCAGCAGCCCCCGGACAGGGGGCGGTTCACCCCTCCACTTT

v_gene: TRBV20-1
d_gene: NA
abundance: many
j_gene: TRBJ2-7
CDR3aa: CSSTDARSSYEQYF
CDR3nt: TGCAGTTCCACGGACGCGAGGAGCTCCTACGAGCAGTACTTC

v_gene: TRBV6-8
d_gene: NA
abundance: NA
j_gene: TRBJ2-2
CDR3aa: CASAGQWTGELFF
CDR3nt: TGTGCCAGCGCGGGACAATGGACCGGGGAGCTGTTTTTT

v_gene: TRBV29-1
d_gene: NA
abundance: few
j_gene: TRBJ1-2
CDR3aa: CSVGQGYYGYTF
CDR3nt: TGCAGCGTGGGTCAGGGATACTATGGCTACACCTTC

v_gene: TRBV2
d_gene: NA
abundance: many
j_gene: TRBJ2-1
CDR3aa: CASHGDGDEQFF
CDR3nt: TGTGCCAGCCACGGAGATGGCGATGAGCAGTTCTTC

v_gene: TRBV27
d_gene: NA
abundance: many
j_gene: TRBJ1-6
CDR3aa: CASRTAAAGSYNSPLHF
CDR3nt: TGTGCCAGCAGGACAGCTGCAGCCGGCTCCTATAATTCACCCCTCCACTTT

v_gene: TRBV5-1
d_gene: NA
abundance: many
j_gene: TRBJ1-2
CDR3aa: CASSNVPLYGYTF
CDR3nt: TGCGCCAGCAGCAACGTCCCGCTTTATGGCTACACCTTC

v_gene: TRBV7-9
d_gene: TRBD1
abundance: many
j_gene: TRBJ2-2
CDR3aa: CASTHRQGPTGELFF
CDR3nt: TGTGCCAGCACCCACAGACAGGGTCCGACCGGGGAGCTGTTTTTT

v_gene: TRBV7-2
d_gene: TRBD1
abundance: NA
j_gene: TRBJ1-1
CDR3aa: CASSGQGRGSTEAFF
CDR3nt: TGTGCCAGCAGCGGACAGGGGAGGGGGAGCACTGAAGCTTTCTTT

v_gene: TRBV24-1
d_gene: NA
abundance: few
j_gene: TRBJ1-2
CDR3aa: CATSAGTNYGYTF
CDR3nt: TGTGCCACCTCTGCAGGGACTAACTATGGCTACACCTTC

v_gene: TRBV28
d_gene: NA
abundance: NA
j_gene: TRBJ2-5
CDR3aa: CASLSPGDPRETQYF
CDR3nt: TGTGCCAGCCTGTCTCCGGGAGATCCCAGGGAGACCCAGTACTTC

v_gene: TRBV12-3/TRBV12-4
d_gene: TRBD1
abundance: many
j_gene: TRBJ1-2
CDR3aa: CASNLQGAADGYTF
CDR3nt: TGTGCCAGCAACCTACAGGGGGCGGCGGATGGCTACACCTTC

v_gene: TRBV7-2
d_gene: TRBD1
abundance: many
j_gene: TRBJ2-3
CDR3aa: CASSSQQGRDTQYF
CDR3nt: TGTGCCAGCAGCTCTCAACAGGGGAGAGATACGCAGTATTTT

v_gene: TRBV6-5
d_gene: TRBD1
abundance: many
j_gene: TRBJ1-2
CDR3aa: CASSPITGARVQYGYTF
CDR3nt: TGTGCCAGCAGTCCAATTACAGGGGCCAGGGTCCAATATGGCTACACCTTC

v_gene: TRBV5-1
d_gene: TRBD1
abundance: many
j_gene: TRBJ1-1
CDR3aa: CASSLVGGANTEAFF
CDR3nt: TGCGCCAGCAGCTTGGTAGGGGGCGCGAACACTGAAGCTTTCTTT

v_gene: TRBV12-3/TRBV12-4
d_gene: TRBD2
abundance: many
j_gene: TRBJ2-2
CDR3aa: CASSLAQGLAGATGELFF
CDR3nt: TGTGCCAGCAGTTTAGCGCAAGGACTAGCGGGGGCCACCGGGGAGCTGTTTTTT

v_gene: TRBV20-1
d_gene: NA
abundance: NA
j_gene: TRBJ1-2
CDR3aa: CSAIYGYTF
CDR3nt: TGCAGTGCCATCTATGGCTACACCTTC

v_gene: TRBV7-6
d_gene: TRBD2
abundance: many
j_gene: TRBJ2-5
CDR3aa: CASSLAGDQETQYF
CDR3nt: TGTGCCAGCAGTTTAGCGGGGGATCAAGAGACCCAGTACTTC

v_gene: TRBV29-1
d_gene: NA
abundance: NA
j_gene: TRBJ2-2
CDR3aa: CSVGGSGELFF
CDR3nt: TGCAGCGTTGGGGGCAGCGGGGAGCTGTTTTTT

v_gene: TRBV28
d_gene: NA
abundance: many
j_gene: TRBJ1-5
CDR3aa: CASSLSIHLGSNQPQHF
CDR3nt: TGTGCCAGCAGTTTATCAATCCACCTGGGCAGCAATCAGCCCCAGCATTTT

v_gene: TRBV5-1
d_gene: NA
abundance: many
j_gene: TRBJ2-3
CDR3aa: CASSLEGDTQYF
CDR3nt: TGTGCCAGCAGCTTAGAAGGAGATACGCAGTATTTT

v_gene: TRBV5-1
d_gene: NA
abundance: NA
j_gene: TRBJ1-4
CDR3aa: CASSLETGTNEKLFF
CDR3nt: TGCGCCAGCAGCTTGGAAACAGGGACAAATGAAAAACTGTTTTTT

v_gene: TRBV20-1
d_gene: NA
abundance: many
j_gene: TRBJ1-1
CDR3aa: CSATRQDTEAFF
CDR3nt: TGCAGTGCTACCCGCCAGGACACTGAAGCTTTCTTT

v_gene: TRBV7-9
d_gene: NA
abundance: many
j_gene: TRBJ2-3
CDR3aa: CASSLEGARDTQYF
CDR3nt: TGTGCCAGCAGCTTAGAAGGGGCGAGAGATACGCAGTATTTT

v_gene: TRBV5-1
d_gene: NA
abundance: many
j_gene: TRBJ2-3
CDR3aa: CASSSGDTQYF
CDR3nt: TGTGCCAGCAGCTCGGGAGATACGCAGTATTTT

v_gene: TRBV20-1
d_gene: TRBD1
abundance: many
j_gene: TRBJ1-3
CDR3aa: CSAPWGGGHGNTIYF
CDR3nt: TGCAGTGCGCCCTGGGGAGGGGGCCATGGAAACACCATATATTTT

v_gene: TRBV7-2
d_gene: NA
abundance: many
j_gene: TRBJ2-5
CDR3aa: CASRGQRDTKGSDQETQYF
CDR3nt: TGTGCCAGCAGAGGGCAGAGGGACACGAAAGGGTCGGACCAAGAGACCCAGTACTTC

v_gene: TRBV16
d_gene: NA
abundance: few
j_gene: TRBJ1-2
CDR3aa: CASSQFVGTGSYGYTF
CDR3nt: TGTGCCAGCAGCCAATTCGTTGGGACGGGGTCCTATGGCTACACCTTC

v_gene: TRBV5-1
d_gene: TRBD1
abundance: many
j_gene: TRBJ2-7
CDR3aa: CASSSPDRGPIEQYF
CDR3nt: TGCGCCAGCAGCTCCCCCGACAGGGGGCCAATCGAGCAGTACTTC

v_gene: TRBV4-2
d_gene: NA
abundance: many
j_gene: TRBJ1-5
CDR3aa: CASSRASNQPQHF
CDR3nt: TGTGCCAGCAGCAGGGCGAGCAATCAGCCCCAGCATTTT

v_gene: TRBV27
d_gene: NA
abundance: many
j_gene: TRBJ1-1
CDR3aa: CASRGLGANTEAFF
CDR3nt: TGCGCGAGCAGAGGGTTAGGAGCGAACACTGAAGCTTTCTTT

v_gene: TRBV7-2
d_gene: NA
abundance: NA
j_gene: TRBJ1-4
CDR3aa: CASTLGGMREKLFF
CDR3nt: TGTGCCAGCACCCTGGGGGGCATGCGGGAAAAACTGTTTTTT

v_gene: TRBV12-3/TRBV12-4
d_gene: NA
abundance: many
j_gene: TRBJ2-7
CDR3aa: CASSLRRQYEQYF
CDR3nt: TGTGCCAGCAGTTTAAGGCGGCAGTACGAGCAGTACTTC

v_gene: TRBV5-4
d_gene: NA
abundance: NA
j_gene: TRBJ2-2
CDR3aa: CASRPDRTNTGELFF
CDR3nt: TGTGCCAGCAGACCCGACAGGACCAACACCGGGGAGCTGTTTTTT

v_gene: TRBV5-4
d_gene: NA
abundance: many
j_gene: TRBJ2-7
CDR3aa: CASSTPGNEQYF
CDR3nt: TGTGCCAGCAGCACCCCAGGGAACGAGCAGTACTTC

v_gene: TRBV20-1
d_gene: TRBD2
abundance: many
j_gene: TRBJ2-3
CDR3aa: CSANGGAGSTDTQYF
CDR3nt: TGCAGTGCAAACGGGGGGGCTGGAAGCACAGATACGCAGTATTTT

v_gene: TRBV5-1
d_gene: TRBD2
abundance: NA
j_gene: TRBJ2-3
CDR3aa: CASRISGATSTDTQYF
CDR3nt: TGCGCCAGCAGGATTAGCGGGGCTACTAGCACAGATACGCAGTATTTT

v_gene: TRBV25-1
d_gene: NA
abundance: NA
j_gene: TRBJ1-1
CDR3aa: CASSTGLGRNTEAFF
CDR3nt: TGTGCCAGCAGTACCGGGCTCGGACGGAACACTGAAGCTTTCTTT

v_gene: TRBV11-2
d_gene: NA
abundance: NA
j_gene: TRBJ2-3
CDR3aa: CASSLLRGNTDTQYF
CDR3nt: TGTGCCAGCAGCCTCCTTCGGGGGAACACAGATACGCAGTATTTT

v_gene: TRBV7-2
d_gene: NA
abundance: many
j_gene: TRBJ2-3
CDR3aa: CASSRTRSTDTQYF
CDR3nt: TGTGCCAGCAGCCGTACTAGGAGCACAGATACGCAGTATTTT

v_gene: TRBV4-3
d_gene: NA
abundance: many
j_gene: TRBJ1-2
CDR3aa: CASSQASRIGAGYTF
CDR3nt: TGCGCCAGCAGCCAAGCGAGCAGAATCGGGGCAGGCTACACCTTC

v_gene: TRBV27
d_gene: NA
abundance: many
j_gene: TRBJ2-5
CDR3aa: CASNSLSGETQYF
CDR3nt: TGTGCCAGCAACAGTCTGTCAGGGGAGACCCAGTACTTC

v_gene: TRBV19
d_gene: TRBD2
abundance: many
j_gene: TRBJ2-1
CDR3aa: CASSRLASYNEQFF
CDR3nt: TGTGCCAGTAGCAGACTAGCCTCCTACAATGAGCAGTTCTTC

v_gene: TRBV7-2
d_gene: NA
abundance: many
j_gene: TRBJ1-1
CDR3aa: CASSLVFQGQGNTEAFF
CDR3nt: TGTGCCAGCAGCTTAGTGTTCCAGGGGCAGGGGAACACTGAAGCTTTCTTT

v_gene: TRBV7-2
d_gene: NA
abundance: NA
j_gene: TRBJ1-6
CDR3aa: CASSYMNSPLHF
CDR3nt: TGTGCCAGCAGCTATATGAATTCACCCCTCCACTTT

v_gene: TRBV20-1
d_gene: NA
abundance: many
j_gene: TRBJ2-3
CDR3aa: CSARGLGGATQYF
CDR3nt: TGCAGTGCCAGGGGTCTAGGCGGGGCTACGCAGTATTTT

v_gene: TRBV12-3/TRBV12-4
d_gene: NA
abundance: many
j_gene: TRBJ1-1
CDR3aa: CASSPIGVLAFF
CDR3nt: TGTGCCAGCAGTCCCATCGGGGTTTTAGCTTTCTTT

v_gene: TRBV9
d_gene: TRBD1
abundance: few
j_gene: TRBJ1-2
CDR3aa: CASSVGQGATGYTF
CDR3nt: TGTGCCAGCAGCGTGGGACAGGGGGCTACGGGCTACACCTTC

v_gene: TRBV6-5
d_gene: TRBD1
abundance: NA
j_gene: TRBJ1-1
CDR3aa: CASSSGQAEAFF
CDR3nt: TGTGCCAGCAGTTCCGGACAGGCTGAAGCTTTCTTT

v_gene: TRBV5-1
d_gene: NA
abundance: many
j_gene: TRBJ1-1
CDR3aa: CASSSPGGAFF
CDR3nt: TGCGCCAGCAGCTCCCCGGGGGGAGCTTTCTTT

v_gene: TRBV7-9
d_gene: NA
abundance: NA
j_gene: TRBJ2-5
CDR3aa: CASSLAPGGAETQYF
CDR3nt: TGTGCCAGCAGCTTAGCCCCAGGGGGGGCAGAGACCCAGTACTTC

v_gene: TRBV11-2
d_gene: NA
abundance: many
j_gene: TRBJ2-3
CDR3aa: CASSPQADTQYF
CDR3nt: TGTGCCAGCAGTCCCCAGGCAGATACGCAGTATTTT

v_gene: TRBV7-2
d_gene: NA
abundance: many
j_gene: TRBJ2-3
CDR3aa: CASSPGGGVFGADTQYF
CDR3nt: TGTGCCAGCAGCCCAGGGGGGGGTGTGTTCGGCGCAGATACGCAGTATTTT

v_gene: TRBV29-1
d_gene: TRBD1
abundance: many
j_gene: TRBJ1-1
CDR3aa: CSVDRGDTEAFF
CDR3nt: TGCAGCGTGGACAGGGGGGACACTGAAGCTTTCTTT